Listed here are 13 T cell receptor beta chains from one sample, sequenced in a study of T cells in Graves' hyperthyroidism and ophthalmopathy. The investigators amplified TCR beta CDR3 regions from RNA transcripts. First-round RT-PCR of the TCR CDR3 relied on the HTBI primer set. TCRdb ran MiXCR on the multiplex PCR reads and lists one entry per CDR3 protein. The sample holds 550,000 to 600,000 distinct CDR3 sequences, 13% to 15% seen once. The sequenced sample was blood. The receptors were gathered from a woman between 18 and 29 years old with Graves' ophthalmopathy.

The table lists this clonotype with a few counts. V gene TRBV6-1 combines with J gene TRBJ2-2, with 14 bases identical to TRBD2. There are 17 residues in the CDR3. J lost 7 bases, V lost 7 bases, and 11 bases had no gene match. Germline CDR1 reads MNHNS; CDR2 reads SASEGT. CDR3 in DNA: TGTGCCAGCACCCTTTTGACTAGCGGGAGGGGTAACGGGGAGCTGTTTTTT. Its protein product is CASTLLTSGRGNGELFF.

There are many counts of this clonotype. The chain is built from TRBV6-2 or TRBV6-3 and TRBJ2-1; 12 bases fit TRBD1. CDR3 length equals 17 residues. Trimming at V came to 7 bases and at J to 8 bases, leaving 15 bases not matched to a gene. The germline V gene encodes CDR1 MNHEY and CDR2 SVGEGT. CDR3 coding DNA: TGTGCCAGCACTCCCGGGACAGGGGGCTCCTGGGGCCATGAGCAGTTCTTC. Amino acids: CASTPGTGGSWGHEQFF.

This clonotype was recorded at least ten times. The chain recombines TRBV7-3 with TRBJ2-1; TRBD2 is a possible D gene (5 bases). Trimming took 3 bases from V and 0 from J, leaving 9 bases between them. This CDR3 has 15 amino acids. Germline CDR1 reads SGHTA; CDR2 reads FQGTGA. CDR3 protein: CASSFERSSYNEQFF. The CDR3 DNA reads TGTGCCAGCAGCTTTGAGCGGAGCTCCTACAATGAGCAGTTCTTC.

This clonotype was seen a few times. The V and J genes are TRBV20-1 and TRBJ2-1; 8 nucleotides match TRBD2. Germline values: CDR1 DFQATT, CDR2 SNEGSKA (reference sequence). This CDR3 spans 16 amino acids. J was trimmed by 4 bases and V by 0 bases; bases with no gene match: 8. As DNA, the CDR3 is TGCAGTGCTAGAGATGGCCGACTAGCGAGTTACAATGAGCAGTTCTTC. Protein sequence: CSARDGRLASYNEQFF.

This clonotype was recorded at least ten times. V and J are TRBV11-2 and TRBJ1-3; TRBD1 is a possible D gene (5 bases). From germline, CDR1 is SGHAT and CDR2 FQNNGV. The CDR3 has 14 amino acids. Trimming cost V 3 bases and J 3 bases, with 9 bases left between them. CDR3 loop: CASSFGTLGNTIYF. CDR3 nucleotide sequence: TGTGCCAGCAGCTTCGGGACTCTTGGAAACACCATATATTTT.

The gene calls are TRBV7-9 and TRBJ2-7; 16 positions match TRBD2. Germline CDR1 SEHNR, CDR2 FQNEAQ (reference sequence). CDR3 length: 18 amino acids. The ends lost 5 bases at V and 0 bases at J; junction bases unmatched: 7. CDR3 residues: CASSTGLAGGPSSYEQYF. In DNA, the CDR3 is TGTGCCAGCAGCACGGGACTAGCGGGAGGGCCTTCCTCCTACGAGCAGTACTTC.

The chain uses TRBV28 and TRBJ1-5; D is possibly TRBD1 (6 bases). Germline V gives CDR1 MDHEN, CDR2 SYDVKM. Trimming took 3 bases from V and 3 from J, leaving 9 bases between them. This CDR3 is 14 amino acids long. Here the CDR3 reads CASSLTGTNQPQHF. In nucleotides, the CDR3 is TGTGCCAGCAGTTTGACAGGAACCAATCAGCCCCAGCATTTT.

This clonotype was found many times. The chain is built from TRBV4-2 and TRBJ2-1, with D possibly being TRBD1 or TRBD2 (5 bases each). The V gene lost 4 bases and the J gene lost 4 bases, with 14 bases spanning the gap. CDR1 is LGHNA, CDR2 YNFKEQ, per germline. This CDR3 is 15 amino acids long. CDR3 in DNA: TGTGCCAGCAGCCTCCCGGGACGGGGATACAATGAGCAGTTCTTC. Its protein is CASSLPGRGYNEQFF.

In its sample, this clonotype was seen many times. The chain uses TRBV6-6 and TRBJ2-5; unclear D gene. CDR3 size: 14 residues. Germline V gives CDR1 MNHNY, CDR2 SVGAGI (reference sequence). Deletions cut 0 bases from V and 5 bases from J, with 10 bases between. The CDR3 loop is CASSYSGSTETQYF. The CDR3 coding sequence is TGTGCCAGCAGTTACTCGGGGTCGACCGAGACCCAGTACTTC.

This clonotype was seen at least ten times. The V and J genes are TRBV18 and TRBJ2-7; D is ambiguous. Trimming cost V 1 base and J 5 bases, with 3 bases left between them. The V gene's germline CDR1 is KGHSH and CDR2 LQKENI. This CDR3 spans 11 amino acids. CDR3 coding DNA: TGTGCCAGCTCACCACAGAACGAGCAGTACTTC. The encoded protein is CASSPQNEQYF.

In its sample, this clonotype was seen many times. The chain is built from TRBV7-9 and TRBJ2-1; TRBD1 aligns across 9 bases. Germline trimming cut 4 bases from V and 6 bases from J; bases unmatched to any gene: 10. Germline values: CDR1 SEHNR, CDR2 FQNEAQ (reference sequence). The length of the CDR3 is 16 residues. The CDR3 sequence: CASSSRAQGASNEQFF. In DNA, the CDR3 is TGTGCCAGCAGCTCCAGAGCACAGGGGGCCAGCAATGAGCAGTTCTTC.

This clonotype was recorded only once. This chain uses TRBV5-1 with TRBJ2-5, with TRBD2 matching 8 bases. This CDR3 region has 15 residues. CDR1 is SGHRS, CDR2 YFSETQ, per germline. V was clipped by 2 bases and J by 1 base; unmatched bases: 4. The CDR3 protein is CASSFPTSAQETQYF. The CDR3 nucleotides are TGCGCCAGCAGCTTCCCGACTAGCGCCCAAGAGACCCAGTACTTC.

The chain combines TRBV4-3 with TRBJ2-3, with D uncertain. V was clipped by 0 bases and J by 2 bases, with 12 bases between them. Per the germline V gene, CDR1 is LGHNA and CDR2 is YSLEER. The CDR3 length is 16 residues. CDR3 amino acids: CASSQEGLDTTDTQYF. DNA of the CDR3: TGCGCCAGCAGCCAAGAGGGGTTAGATACCACAGATACGCAGTATTTT.